This TCR beta chain was sequenced in a study of shared clonotypes between healthy human individuals. General study results and limits: Blood was the only sampled material, and tissue repertoires likely differ. Four donors shared around 5.1% of their naive CD4 clonotypes. Incomplete sequencing of sorted subsets was indicated by rarefaction despite large depth.

For this clone: Its antigen is not known.

Replicate sorted-subset PCRs were loaded with 150 to 250 ng DNA, 29,000 or so T cell genomes. The data were produced by immunoSEQ multiplex PCR, yet TCRdb's version contains in-frame clones alone and is incomplete. The sample comprises millions of clones, just over 90% of which are singletons, and around 0.15% rests with the top ten. CDR3 length equals 15 residues. Trimming took 0 bases from V and 3 from J, leaving 6 bases between them. Germline CDR1 reads SGHAT; CDR2 reads FQNNGV. The receptor was isolated from a man between 18 and 29 years old in good health. The V and J genes are TRBV11-2 and TRBJ2-6; D is uncertain. Sequencing used naive CD4+ T cells sorted from blood. The subset was: CD45RA+ positively selected. The CDR3 here is CASSLEGFGANVLTF. Written as DNA, the CDR3 is TGTGCCAGCAGCTTAGAGGGTTTTGGGGCCAACGTCCTGACTTTC.